This T cell receptor (beta chain) appears in the sequencing data of a study of blood T cell repertoires in COVID-19. Between the trimmed V and J ends, which lost 1 base and 11 bases, there was a span of 12 bases. CDR3 length: 14 residues. Germline CDR1 is SNHLY and CDR2 is FYNNEI. Here immunoSEQ multiplex PCR was the method, and the copy in TCRdb shows in-frame clones only, minus some. The repertoire holds approximately 190,000 clones, with 70% to 90% as singletons. The rearrangement links TRBV2 to TRBJ1-6; D is undetermined. The sequencing input was peripheral blood. This TCR was recovered from a man aged 55-75 years with active or convalescent COVID-19. The CDR3 sequence: CASSEGTRVPPLHF. The CDR3 DNA is TGTGCCAGCAGTGAAGGAACCCGGGTTCCACCCCTCCACTTT.